This TCR beta chain was sequenced in a study of Graves' ophthalmopathy and Graves' hyperthyroidism. At least ten counts were recorded for this clonotype. Its antigen remains unknown. Study results and limitations: Stable hyperthyroidism and ophthalmopathy were told apart by a 13-signature model, which achieved just over 85% sensitivity and approximately 82% specificity.

Investigators amplified TCR beta CDR3 regions from RNA transcripts. The first-round RT-PCR employed HTBI primers together with the Qiagen OneStep RT-PCR kit. A multiplex PCR was then performed as the second round. TCRdb re-called the multiplex PCR reads with MiXCR, one entry per CDR3 protein. This sample has nearly 400,000 distinct CDR3 sequences; around 17% occur once, and the top ten carry about 1.4%. V lost 1 base to trimming and J lost 5 bases; unmatched junction nucleotides: 10. Per germline, CDR1 MGHDK and CDR2 SYGVNS. This CDR3 has 16 amino acids. Clinical symptoms and serum thyroxine were used for diagnosis; TRAb, thyroid ultrasound and orbital computed tomography were also relied on.

Specimen: peripheral blood. The chain uses TRBV25-1 and TRBJ1-1, with 7 bases lining up with TRBD1. This sequence was found in a woman aged 18-29 years with Graves' ophthalmopathy. Here the CDR3 reads CASSEWPTGRATEAFF. Here the CDR3 DNA reads TGTGCCAGCAGTGAATGGCCGACAGGGAGGGCTACTGAAGCTTTCTTT.